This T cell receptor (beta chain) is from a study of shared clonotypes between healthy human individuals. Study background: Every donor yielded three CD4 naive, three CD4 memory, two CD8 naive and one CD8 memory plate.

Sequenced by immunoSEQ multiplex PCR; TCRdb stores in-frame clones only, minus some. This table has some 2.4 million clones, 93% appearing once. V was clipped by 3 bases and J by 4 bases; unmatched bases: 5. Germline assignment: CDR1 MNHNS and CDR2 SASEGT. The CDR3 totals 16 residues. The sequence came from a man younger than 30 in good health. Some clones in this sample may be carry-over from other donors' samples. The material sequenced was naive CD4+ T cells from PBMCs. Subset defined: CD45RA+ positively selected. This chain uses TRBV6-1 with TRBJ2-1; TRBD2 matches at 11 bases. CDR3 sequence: CASSDPLAGAYNEQFF. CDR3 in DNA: TGTGCCAGCAGTGATCCACTAGCGGGGGCATACAATGAGCAGTTCTTC.